Sequencing of this TCR beta chain was carried out in a study of cytomegalovirus exposure and HLA in healthy donors. Overall study context: It was reported in a later analysis that the same platform had been used for the 90 to 150 validation repertoires as for the roughly 670 first-cohort repertoires.

General observations from the study: Confirmation was obtained in vitro that a few CMV-associated chains are specific for CMV antigens. Most TCR sequences were rare, but some public TCRs occurred in many donors. Investigators reported 164 TCR beta chains as tied to cytomegalovirus.

Profiled with immunoSEQ multiplex PCR; TCRdb holds only in-frame clones, not every one. The sample has under 80,000 clones; 80% to 90% are singletons. This CDR3 is 15 amino acids long. Trimming left V 1 base short and J 4 bases short, with 13 bases between. The V gene's germline CDR1 is GTSNPN and CDR2 SVGIG (reference sequence). Worth noting for this clone: Its antigen remains unidentified.

V is TRBV30 and J is TRBJ1-4; D gene uncertain. The source is a woman under 30 in good health and CMV-seronegative. Sequencing was done on a sample of PBMCs. The CDR3 DNA follows: TGTGCCTGGAGTGCCCGCGTTAGACTTAATGAAAAACTGTTTTTT. This translates into CAWSARVRLNEKLFF.